The 21 T cell receptor beta chains reported below all come from one sample, sequenced in a study of T-cell memory formation after mild COVID-19. TCRdb ran MiXCR on the 5' RACE reads and lists one entry per CDR3 protein. Of 150,000 to 200,000 distinct CDR3 sequences in the sample, 11% were seen once. Input material: PBMCs or a T cell subset sorted from them (not recorded which). Receptor source: a man younger than 35 who had mild COVID-19 (a few samples of this study predate the infection). Cell type and time point are not known.

This clonotype was seen at least ten times. CDR3 sequence reads: CASSFRQGGNQPQHF. The CDR3 DNA is TGTGCCAGCAGCTTTCGTCAGGGGGGCAATCAGCCCCAGCATTTT. This rearrangement joins TRBV7-2 to TRBJ1-5, with 7 bases aligning to TRBD1. This CDR3 has 15 residues. From germline, CDR1 is SGHTA and CDR2 FQGNSA. The V and J ends lost 3 bases and 2 bases, in that order; junction bases with no gene match: 4. The full variable domain, in which reference TRBV7-2 and TRBJ1-5 provide the parts outside the CDR3, is GAGVSQSPSNKVTEKGKDVELRCDPISGHTALYWYRQSLGQGLEFLIYFQGNSAPDKSGLPSDRFSAERTGGSVSTLTIQRTQQEDSAVYLCASSFRQGGNQPQHFGDGTRLSIL.

This chain's CDR3 is CASSYSGTGGSPLHF. The CDR3 DNA reads TGTGCCAGCAGTTACTCCGGGACAGGTGGATCACCCCTCCACTTT. This chain links TRBV6-5 with TRBJ1-6, with 8 bases that match TRBD1. The J segment lost 10 bases and the V segment lost 0 bases, leaving 5 bases of the junction unmatched. Germline CDR1 reads MNHEY; CDR2 reads SVGAGI. The CDR3 spans 15 residues.

The genes are TRBV25-1 and TRBJ2-1; D not resolved. CDR3 length equals 15 residues. Germline assignment: CDR1 MGHDK and CDR2 SYGVNS. V lost 5 bases to trimming and J lost 5 bases, with 16 bases between them. As DNA, the CDR3 is TGTGCCAGCAGTAAGCACGCGCGAGGAGACAATGAGCAGTTCTTC. This codes for CASSKHARGDNEQFF. The whole variable domain, filled in from reference TRBV25-1 and TRBJ2-1, reads EADIYQTPRYLVIGTGKKITLECSQTMGHDKMYWYQQDPGMELHLIHYSYGVNSTEKGDLSSESTVSRIRTEHFPLTLESARPSHTSQYLCASSKHARGDNEQFFGPGTRLTVL.

The J gene is TRBJ2-5, the V gene TRBV25-1; possibly TRBD1 for D (6 bases). Germline CDR1 and CDR2: MGHDK and SYGVNS. The V end lost 8 bases, the J end lost 7 bases, and 17 bases lay between the germline ends. The CDR3 length is 13 residues. The CDR3 region has the DNA TGTGCCAGCCGGGACACTGGGTTTGGGACCCAGTACTTC. This sequence encodes CASRDTGFGTQYF.

This clonotype was observed a few times. The genes are TRBV20-1 and TRBJ1-1, with a weak D call TRBD1 (5 bases). Per the germline V gene, CDR1 is DFQATT and CDR2 is SNEGSKA (reference sequence). The V end was cut by 6 bases, the J end by 2 bases, with 16 bases between. The CDR3 contains 14 residues. The CDR3 sequence is CSALYFGGNTEAFF. The CDR3 DNA reads as TGCAGTGCCCTCTACTTCGGGGGAAACACTGAAGCTTTCTTT.

This clonotype was seen repeatedly, ten times or more. The chain joins TRBV4-2 to TRBJ2-7; 10 bases agree with TRBD2. Germline V gene data show CDR1 as LGHNA and CDR2 as YNFKEQ. The CDR3 covers 15 residues. The J segment lost 3 bases and the V segment lost 0 bases, leaving 2 bases of the junction unmatched. This CDR3 is CASSQDLAGGYEQYF. CDR3 nucleotide sequence: TGTGCCAGCAGCCAAGATTTAGCGGGGGGCTACGAGCAGTACTTC.

This clonotype was seen a handful of times. The chain links TRBV11-1 to TRBJ2-2; 8 bases map to TRBD1. Germline CDR1 reads SGHAT; CDR2 reads FQDESV (reference sequence). V trimming: 5 bases; J trimming: 0 bases; junction bases outside the gene matches: 11. The CDR3 totals 18 residues. CDR3 sequence reads: CASSPSYGQGANTGELFF. The CDR3 coding sequence is TGTGCCAGCAGCCCTAGCTACGGACAGGGCGCGAACACCGGGGAGCTGTTTTTT. Full variable domain (remainder filled in from reference TRBV11-1 and TRBJ2-2): EAEVAQSPRYKITEKSQAVAFWCDPISGHATLYWYRQILGQGPELLVQFQDESVVDDSQLPKDRFSAERLKGVDSTLKIQPAELGDSAMYLCASSPSYGQGANTGELFFGEGSRLTVL.

There are many counts of this clonotype. V gene TRBV12-3 or TRBV12-4 combines with J gene TRBJ2-5, with a tentative D call TRBD2 (6 bases). There are 13 residues in the CDR3. The ends were cut back, 5 bases at V and 8 bases at J, with 15 bases in the middle. The CDR3 DNA reads as TGTGCCAGCAGTGGGACGGAGGGAGGAACCCAGTACTTC. It translates to CASSGTEGGTQYF.

This chain connects TRBV19 to TRBJ2-7, with 7 bases lining up with TRBD2. Germline V gene lookup returns CDR1 LNHDA and CDR2 SQIVND (reference sequence). CDR3 size: 12 residues. V was clipped by 8 bases and J by 5 bases; unmatched bases: 6. CDR3 sequence: CASGRGLDEQYF. The CDR3 region has the DNA TGTGCCAGTGGGAGGGGTCTGGACGAGCAGTACTTC.

This clonotype came up once. A read error may produce the germline difference seen at one junction end. The gene calls are TRBV9 and TRBJ2-2, with a possible D match to TRBD2 (6 bases). Germline V gene lookup returns CDR1 SGDLS and CDR2 YYNGEE. This CDR3 comprises 12 residues. In nucleotides, the CDR3 is TGTGCCAGCAGCGTAGGCGACGGGGGGCTGTTTTTT. This translates into CASSVGDGGLFF.

The V gene is TRBV9, the J gene TRBJ2-3; TRBD2 matches 7 bases. The V gene end was trimmed by 4 bases and the J gene end by 2 bases; junction bases not matched to a gene: 7. The CDR3 is 15 residues long. CDR1 SGDLS and CDR2 YYNGEE come from the germline V gene. CDR3 in DNA: TGTGCCAGCAGCACCTCTAGCGGATACACAGATACGCAGTATTTT. Translation gives CASSTSSGYTDTQYF.

The V call is TRBV7-2, the J call TRBJ1-2, with D perhaps matching TRBD1 (5 bases). The CDR3 is made up of 15 amino acids. The germline V gene has CDR1 SGHTA and CDR2 FQGNSA. Trimming took 1 base from V and 6 from J, leaving 15 bases between them. This CDR3 is CASSLVGRAIDGYTF. CDR3 DNA sequence: TGTGCCAGCAGCTTAGTGGGCAGGGCAATAGATGGCTACACCTTC.

This clonotype was detected only a few times. The V gene is TRBV11-2, the J gene TRBJ2-1, with TRBD1 as a possible D gene (6 bases). The CDR3 spans 13 residues. V was clipped by 6 bases and J by 10 bases, with 16 bases between them. CDR1 SGHAT and CDR2 FQNNGV come from the germline V gene. CDR3 bases: TGTGCCAGCAGGTTACGCCAGGGGCAAGAGCAGTTCTTC. It encodes CASRLRQGQEQFF.

The chain recombines TRBV29-1 with TRBJ1-4, with D tentatively TRBD1 (6 bases). Looked up from germline, CDR1 is SQVTM and CDR2 is ANQGSEA. V was cut by 7 bases and J by 5 bases, with 8 bases left in between. The CDR3 extends over 11 amino acids. In DNA, the CDR3 is TGCAGCGGACAGGTGAATGAAAAACTGTTTTTT. The encoded protein is CSGQVNEKLFF. The full variable domain, rest sourced from reference TRBV29-1 and TRBJ1-4, is SAVISQKPSRDICQRGTSLTIQCQVDSQVTMMFWYRQQPGQSLTLIATANQGSEATYESGFVIDKFPISRPNLTFSTLTVSNMSPEDSSIYLCSGQVNEKLFFGSGTQLSVL.

This clonotype was seen a handful of times. V is TRBV6-5 and J is TRBJ1-2; D is perhaps TRBD1 (6 bases). Trimming removed 0 bases at V and 4 bases at J, with 15 bases between. CDR3 length equals 16 residues. The germline V gene encodes CDR1 MNHEY and CDR2 SVGAGI. The CDR3 loop reads CASSYSLQGRSYGYTF. The CDR3 DNA sequence: TGTGCCAGCAGTTACTCGTTACAGGGAAGAAGCTATGGCTACACCTTC.

This clonotype was detected ten times or more. This rearrangement joins TRBV29-1 to TRBJ2-1; weak D call: TRBD2 (5 bases). Trimming took off 4 bases at V and 8 bases at J, with 12 bases between the two ends. Germline V gene data show CDR1 as SQVTM and CDR2 as ANQGSEA. The CDR3 sequence is 12 residues long. The CDR3 sequence is CSVGGGGYEQFF. The CDR3 bases are TGCAGCGTTGGCGGAGGCGGGTATGAGCAGTTCTTC.

The chain links TRBV7-2 to TRBJ2-3; maybe TRBD1 (6 bases). CDR3 length equals 15 residues. V gave up 2 bases and J gave up 0 bases, with 9 bases separating them. The germline V gene encodes CDR1 SGHTA and CDR2 FQGNSA. This chain's CDR3 is CASSLMRGSTDTQYF. DNA for the CDR3: TGTGCCAGCAGCTTAATGAGGGGGAGCACAGATACGCAGTATTTT.

In this sample, this clonotype turned up a few times. This chain joins TRBV25-1 and TRBJ2-2, with 8 positions matching TRBD1. This CDR3 is built from 15 residues. In germline, CDR1 is MGHDK, CDR2 SYGVNS. V was clipped by 6 bases and J by 7 bases; unmatched bases: 10. This chain's CDR3 is CASRPRDRTYGELFF. The CDR3 DNA reads as TGTGCCAGCAGACCCCGGGACAGGACCTACGGGGAGCTGTTTTTT.

V gene TRBV7-2 combines with J gene TRBJ2-1; D is undetermined. V shed 7 bases and J shed 10 bases, with 11 bases lying between them. Germline lookup yields CDR1 SGHTA and CDR2 FQGNSA. This CDR3 has 11 residues. CDR3 DNA: TGTGCCAGCACACCGGGCTACGAGCAGTTCTTC. Its translation: CASTPGYEQFF.

The V and J genes are TRBV4-2 and TRBJ2-7; 12 nucleotides match TRBD1. This CDR3 is built from 16 residues. The germline V gene has CDR1 LGHNA and CDR2 YNFKEQ. V trimming: 3 bases; J trimming: 4 bases; junction bases outside the gene matches: 7. The CDR3 sequence: CASSQGPGQGAYEQYV. CDR3 coding DNA: TGTGCCAGCAGCCAGGGGCCGGGACAGGGGGCTTACGAGCAGTACGTC.

This clonotype was detected only a few times. The rearrangement uses TRBV7-3 and TRBJ1-1; tentatively, D is TRBD1 (6 bases). This CDR3 spans 14 amino acids. V was pared by 5 bases and J by 4 bases, with 14 bases between. The germline V gene has CDR1 SGHTA and CDR2 FQGTGA. The CDR3: CASSTVGASTEAFF. The DNA for the CDR3 is TGTGCCAGCAGCACCGTGGGGGCTAGCACTGAAGCTTTCTTT.